This TCR beta chain was recovered during a study of blood T cell repertoires in COVID-19. Study in general: Acute and convalescent COVID-19 samples came from the United States, Italy and Spain. Nucleic acid was either cDNA or gDNA, and it came from T cells, B-cell-depleted T cells, or PBMCs.

Original handling: Amplification of reference gene primers was used by the study to estimate nucleated cell counts. The data were produced by immunoSEQ multiplex PCR, yet TCRdb's version contains in-frame clones alone and is incomplete. Clone size and the V and J calls come from that table; the DNA yielded D and trimming. This table holds 410,000 or so clones, about 88% found once. A Seattle source enrolled patients during active infection and followed them longitudinally. The ends were cut back, 0 bases at V and 7 bases at J, with 16 bases in the middle. CDR3 length equals 15 residues. In germline, CDR1 is MNHEY, CDR2 SVGEGT.

This clonotype was sampled from a woman in her thirties or forties with COVID-19, enrolled during active disease. Material for sequencing was peripheral blood. The chain is built from TRBV6-2 or TRBV6-3 and TRBJ2-7, with D perhaps TRBD1 (5 bases). The CDR3 loop reads CASSYSGHTLREQYF. CDR3 DNA sequence: TGTGCCAGCAGTTACTCCGGACATACTTTACGGGAGCAGTACTTC.